A selection of T cell receptor beta chains follows, all from one sample in a study of shared clonotypes between healthy human individuals. Profiled with immunoSEQ multiplex PCR; TCRdb holds only in-frame clones, not every one. The repertoire has about 2 million clones, roughly 95% of them found once; the top ten carry 0.85% to 1.3%. The material sequenced was naive CD8+ T cells sorted from blood. These receptors originate from a man between 18 and 29 years old in good health. Both conserved end residues are part of each CDR3. Fields, in order: J gene, D gene, clone size, V gene, CDR3 protein, CDR3 DNA. The D gene is left open where the match is weak. The size field is filled for only some rows; it gives once, few, many or a size class.

TRBJ2-7 . . TRBV27 CASSLSGWGKGEQYF TGTGCCAGCAGTTTATCTGGTTGGGGGAAGGGCGAGCAGTACTTC
TRBJ2-5 . . TRBV7-9 CASSLPAGAGETQYF TGTGCCAGCAGCTTACCAGCTGGGGCCGGGGAGACCCAGTACTTC
TRBJ2-2 . . TRBV13 CASTSQLALRELFF TGTGCCAGCACCTCCCAACTAGCTCTCAGGGAGCTGTTTTTT
TRBJ2-7 TRBD2 . TRBV15 CATSDPTSGSYEQYF TGTGCCACCAGCGACCCGACTAGCGGCTCCTACGAGCAGTACTTC
TRBJ2-7 . . TRBV19 CASSGNGDEQYF TGTGCCAGTAGCGGTAATGGCGACGAGCAGTACTTC
TRBJ2-7 . . TRBV5-6 CASSLVGSYEQYF TGTGCCAGCAGCTTGGTGGGCTCCTACGAGCAGTACTTC
TRBJ2-7 . . TRBV9 CASSPEGFPYEQYF TGTGCCAGCAGCCCCGAAGGATTTCCCTACGAGCAGTACTTC
TRBJ1-3 . . TRBV9 CASSVELGGGNTIYF TGTGCCAGCAGCGTAGAACTGGGCGGTGGAAACACCATATATTTT
TRBJ1-4 . once TRBV5-6 CASSSLAIGKLFF TGTGCCAGCAGCAGTCTCGCTATTGGAAAACTGTTTTTT
TRBJ2-7 . . TRBV27 CASSPDPKGAYEQYF TGTGCCAGCAGTCCAGATCCCAAGGGGGCCTACGAGCAGTACTTC
TRBJ2-1 . . TRBV5-4 CASSLSTTFSSLYNEQFF TGTGCCAGCAGCTTGTCTACTACGTTCTCGTCGCTCTACAATGAGCAGTTCTTC
TRBJ2-2 . . TRBV9 CATGHSNTGELFF TGTGCCACGGGACACTCGAACACCGGGGAGCTGTTTTTT